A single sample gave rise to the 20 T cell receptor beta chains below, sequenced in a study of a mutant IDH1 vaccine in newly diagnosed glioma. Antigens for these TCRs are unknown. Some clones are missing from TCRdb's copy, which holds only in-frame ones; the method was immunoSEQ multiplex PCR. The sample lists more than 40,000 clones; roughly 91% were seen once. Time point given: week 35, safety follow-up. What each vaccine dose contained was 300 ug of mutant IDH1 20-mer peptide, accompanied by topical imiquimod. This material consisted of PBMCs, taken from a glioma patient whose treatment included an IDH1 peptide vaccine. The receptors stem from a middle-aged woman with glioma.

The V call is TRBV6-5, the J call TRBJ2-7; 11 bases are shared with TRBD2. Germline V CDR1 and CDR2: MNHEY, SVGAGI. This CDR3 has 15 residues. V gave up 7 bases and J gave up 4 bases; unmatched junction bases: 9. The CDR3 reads CASTNPGLAVYEQYF. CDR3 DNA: TGTGCCAGCACCAACCCGGGACTAGCGGTATACGAGCAGTACTTC.

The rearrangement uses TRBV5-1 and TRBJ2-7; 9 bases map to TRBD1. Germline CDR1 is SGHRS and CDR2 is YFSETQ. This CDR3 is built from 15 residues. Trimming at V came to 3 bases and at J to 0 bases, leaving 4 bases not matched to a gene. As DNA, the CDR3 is TGCGCCAGCAGCTGGGGGACAGGGATCTCCTACGAGCAGTACTTC. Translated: CASSWGTGISYEQYF.

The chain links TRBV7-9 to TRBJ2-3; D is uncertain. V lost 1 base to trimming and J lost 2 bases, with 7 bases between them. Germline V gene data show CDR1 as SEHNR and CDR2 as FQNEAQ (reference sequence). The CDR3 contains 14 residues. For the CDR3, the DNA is TGTGCCAGCAGCTTAGTTCCTACCACAGATACGCAGTATTTT. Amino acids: CASSLVPTTDTQYF. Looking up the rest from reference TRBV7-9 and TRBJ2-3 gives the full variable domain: DTGVSQNPRHKITKRGQNVTFRCDPISEHNRLYWYRQTLGQGPEFLTYFQNEAQLEKSRLLSDRFSAERPKGSFSTLEIQRTEQGDSAMYLCASSLVPTTDTQYFGPGTRLTVL.

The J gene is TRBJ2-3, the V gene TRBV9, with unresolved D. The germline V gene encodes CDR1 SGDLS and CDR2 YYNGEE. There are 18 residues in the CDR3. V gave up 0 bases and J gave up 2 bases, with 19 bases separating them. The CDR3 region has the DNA TGTGCCAGCAGCGTAGTTGGCTGGGCTTTGTCGGACACAGATACGCAGTATTTT. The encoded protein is CASSVVGWALSDTDTQYF.

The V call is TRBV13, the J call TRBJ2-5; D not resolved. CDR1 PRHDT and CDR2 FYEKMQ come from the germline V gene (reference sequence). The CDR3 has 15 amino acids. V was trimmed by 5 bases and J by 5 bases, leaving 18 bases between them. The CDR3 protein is CASSGRRVGQETQYF. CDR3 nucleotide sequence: TGTGCCAGCAGCGGACGCCGGGTGGGTCAGGAGACCCAGTACTTC.

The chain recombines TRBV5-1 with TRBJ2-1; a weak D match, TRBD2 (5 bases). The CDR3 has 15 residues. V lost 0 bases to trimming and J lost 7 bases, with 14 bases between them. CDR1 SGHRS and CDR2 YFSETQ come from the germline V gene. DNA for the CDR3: TGCGCCAGCAGCTTGGAGTCTAGCATGGTGAATGAGCAGTTCTTC. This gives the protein CASSLESSMVNEQFF.

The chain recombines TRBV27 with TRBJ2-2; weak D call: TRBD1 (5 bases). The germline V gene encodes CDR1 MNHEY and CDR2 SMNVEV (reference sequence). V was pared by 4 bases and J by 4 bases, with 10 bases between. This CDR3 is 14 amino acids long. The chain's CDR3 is CASSWLGATGELFF. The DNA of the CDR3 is TGTGCCAGCAGTTGGCTAGGGGCCACCGGGGAGCTGTTTTTT.

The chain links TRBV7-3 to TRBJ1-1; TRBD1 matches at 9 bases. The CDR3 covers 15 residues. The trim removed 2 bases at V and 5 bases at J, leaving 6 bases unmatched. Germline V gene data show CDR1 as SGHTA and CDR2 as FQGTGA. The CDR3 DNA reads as TGTGCCAGCAGCTTACTCGGACAGGGGAGGACTGAAGCTTTCTTT. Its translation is CASSLLGQGRTEAFF. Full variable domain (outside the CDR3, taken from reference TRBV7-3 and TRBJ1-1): GAGVSQTPSNKVTEKGKYVELRCDPISGHTALYWYRQSLGQGPEFLIYFQGTGAADDSGLPNDRFFAVRPEGSVSTLKIQRTERGDSAVYLCASSLLGQGRTEAFFGQGTRLTVV.

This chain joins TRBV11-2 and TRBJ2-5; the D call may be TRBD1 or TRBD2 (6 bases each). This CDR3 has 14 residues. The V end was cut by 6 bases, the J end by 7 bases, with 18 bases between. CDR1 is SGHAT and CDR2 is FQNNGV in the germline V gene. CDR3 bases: TGTGCCAGCAGTTGGCTGGGGGGCAGCTGGACCCAGTACTTC. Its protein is CASSWLGGSWTQYF.

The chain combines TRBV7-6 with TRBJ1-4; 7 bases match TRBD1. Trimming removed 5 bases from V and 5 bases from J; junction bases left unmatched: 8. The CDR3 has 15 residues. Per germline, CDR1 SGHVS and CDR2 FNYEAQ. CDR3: CASSPRDRRNEKLFF. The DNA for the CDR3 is TGTGCCAGCAGCCCCCGGGACAGACGGAATGAAAAACTGTTTTTT. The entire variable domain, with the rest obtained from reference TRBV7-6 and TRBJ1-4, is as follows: GAGVSQSPRYKVTKRGQDVALRCDPISGHVSLYWYRQALGQGPEFLTYFNYEAQQDKSGLPNDRFSAERPEGSISTLTIQRTEQRDSAMYRCASSPRDRRNEKLFFGSGTQLSVL.

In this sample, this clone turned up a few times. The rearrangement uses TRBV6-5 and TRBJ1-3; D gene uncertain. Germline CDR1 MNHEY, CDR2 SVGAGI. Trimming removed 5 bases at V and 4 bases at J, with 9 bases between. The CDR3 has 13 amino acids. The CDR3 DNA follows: TGTGCCAGCAGTAAGGGTTCCGGAAACACCATATATTTT. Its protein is CASSKGSGNTIYF.

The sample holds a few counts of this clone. CDR3 nucleotide sequence: TGCGCCAGCAGCCAAGTTAGCAGGGTGAACACTGAAGCTTTCTTT. This codes for CASSQVSRVNTEAFF. The V gene is TRBV4-1, the J gene TRBJ1-1; a possible D gene is TRBD1 (5 bases). CDR3 length equals 15 residues. V shed 1 base and J shed 0 bases, with 9 bases lying between them. Germline CDR1 and CDR2: MGHRA and YSYEKL.

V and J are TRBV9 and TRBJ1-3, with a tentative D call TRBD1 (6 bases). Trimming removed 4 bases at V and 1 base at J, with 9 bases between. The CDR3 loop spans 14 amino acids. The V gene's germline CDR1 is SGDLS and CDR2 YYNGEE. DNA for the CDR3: TGTGCCAGCAGCTTGGGACAATCTGGAAACACCATATATTTT. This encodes CASSLGQSGNTIYF.

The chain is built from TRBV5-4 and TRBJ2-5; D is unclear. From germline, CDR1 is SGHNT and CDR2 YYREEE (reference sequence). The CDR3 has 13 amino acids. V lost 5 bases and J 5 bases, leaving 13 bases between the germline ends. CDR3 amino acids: CASSPLGSETQYF. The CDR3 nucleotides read TGTGCCAGCAGTCCGCTGGGGTCGGAGACCCAGTACTTC.

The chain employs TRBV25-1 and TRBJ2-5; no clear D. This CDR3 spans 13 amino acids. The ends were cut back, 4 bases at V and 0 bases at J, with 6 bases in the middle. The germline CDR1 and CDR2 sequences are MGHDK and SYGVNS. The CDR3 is CASSAQNQETQYF. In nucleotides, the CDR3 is TGTGCCAGCAGTGCTCAAAACCAAGAGACCCAGTACTTC.

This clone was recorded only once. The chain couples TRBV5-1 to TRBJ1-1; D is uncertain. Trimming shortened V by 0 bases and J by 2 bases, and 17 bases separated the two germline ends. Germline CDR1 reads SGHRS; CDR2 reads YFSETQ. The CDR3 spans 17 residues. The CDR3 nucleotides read TGCGCCAGCAGCTTGGGTGGGTGGTCTAGAGGAAACACTGAAGCTTTCTTT. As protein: CASSLGGWSRGNTEAFF.

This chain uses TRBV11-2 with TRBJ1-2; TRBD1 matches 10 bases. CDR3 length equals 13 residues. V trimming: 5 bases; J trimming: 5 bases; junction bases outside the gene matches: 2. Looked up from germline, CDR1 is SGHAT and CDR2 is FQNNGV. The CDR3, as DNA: TGTGCCAGCAGCCTGGACAGGGGGTATGGCTACACCTTC. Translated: CASSLDRGYGYTF.

The CDR3 here is CASSPSQGIGTEAFF. Written as DNA, the CDR3 is TGTGCCAGCTCACCGTCGCAGGGGATCGGGACTGAAGCTTTCTTT. The chain employs TRBV18 and TRBJ1-1, with a weak D call TRBD1 (6 bases). CDR3 length: 15 amino acids. In germline, CDR1 is KGHSH, CDR2 LQKENI. Deletions cut 3 bases from V and 5 bases from J, with 16 bases between. The full variable domain, rest sourced from reference TRBV18 and TRBJ1-1, is NAGVMQNPRHLVRRRGQEARLRCSPMKGHSHVYWYRQLPEEGLKFMVYLQKENIIDESGMPKERFSAEFPKEGPSILRIQQVVRGDSAAYFCASSPSQGIGTEAFFGQGTRLTVV.

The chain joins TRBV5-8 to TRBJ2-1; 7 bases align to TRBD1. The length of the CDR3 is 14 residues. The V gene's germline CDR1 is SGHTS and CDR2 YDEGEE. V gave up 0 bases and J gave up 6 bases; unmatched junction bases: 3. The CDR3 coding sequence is TGTGCCAGCAGCTTGGGACAGGGCCTCAATGAGCAGTTCTTC. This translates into CASSLGQGLNEQFF.

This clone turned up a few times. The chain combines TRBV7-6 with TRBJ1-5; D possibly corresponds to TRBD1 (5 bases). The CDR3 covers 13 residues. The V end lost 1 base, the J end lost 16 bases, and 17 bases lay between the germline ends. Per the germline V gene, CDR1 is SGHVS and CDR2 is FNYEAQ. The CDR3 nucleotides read TGTGCCAGCAGCTTAGGCGGGGCTGGTCCGCAACATTTT. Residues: CASSLGGAGPQHF.